What follows are 9 T cell receptor beta chains derived from one specimen sequenced in a study of Graves' ophthalmopathy and Graves' hyperthyroidism. Using RNA transcripts, the TCR beta CDR3 regions were amplified. Second-round multiplex PCR came after first-round RT-PCR with HTBI primers. TCRdb independently ran MiXCR on the multiplex PCR reads; one entry per CDR3 protein. The profile shows 660,000 or so distinct CDR3 sequences, under 50% of them singletons. Material for sequencing was peripheral blood. The receptor source for this set is an adult man with Graves' ophthalmopathy.

At least ten counts were recorded for this clonotype. The chain has TRBV19 and TRBJ1-1, with 7 bases matching TRBD1. Germline assignment: CDR1 LNHDA and CDR2 SQIVND (reference sequence). The CDR3 covers 13 residues. V was pared by 6 bases and J by 4 bases, with 5 bases of the junction left unmatched. The CDR3 spells CASRGEGATEAFF. The CDR3 DNA sequence: TGTGCCAGTAGAGGGGAGGGGGCCACTGAAGCTTTCTTT.

This clonotype occurred many times. The chain is built from TRBV19 and TRBJ2-5; 9 bases agree with TRBD2. Trimming removed 5 bases from V and 5 bases from J; junction bases left unmatched: 6. Germline CDR1 and CDR2: LNHDA and SQIVND (reference sequence). The CDR3 runs to 14 residues. The DNA of the CDR3 is TGTGCCAGTAGTCCAGGGACTAGCTGGGAGACCCAGTACTTC. Protein sequence: CASSPGTSWETQYF.

This clonotype occurred many times. The chain carries TRBV9 and TRBJ1-4; TRBD1 aligns across 10 bases. Per germline, CDR1 SGDLS and CDR2 YYNGEE. This CDR3 comprises 14 residues. V shed 2 bases and J 7 bases; nucleotides not matched to a gene: 2. CDR3 bases: TGTGCCAGCAGCGTGGGACAGGGGTCTGAAAAACTGTTTTTT. Protein sequence: CASSVGQGSEKLFF.

The V call is TRBV29-1, the J call TRBJ1-4, with 11 nucleotides matching TRBD1. CDR1 SQVTM and CDR2 ANQGSEA come from the germline V gene. The CDR3 consists of 15 residues. V lost 7 bases and J lost 8; bases outside the gene matches: 12. The CDR3 protein is CSARRAGQGGEKLFF. Here the CDR3 DNA reads TGCAGCGCACGCCGCGCGGGACAGGGGGGCGAAAAACTGTTTTTT.

About this clonotype: At one end, the junction sequence differs from germline, possibly due to a read error. V gene TRBV11-1 combines with J gene TRBJ2-2; maybe TRBD2 (6 bases). This CDR3 is 13 amino acids long. CDR1 is SGHAT, CDR2 FQDESV, per germline (reference sequence). Here the CDR3 reads CASSTRGTGGLFF. CDR3 bases: TGTGCCAGCAGCACCCGCGGTACCGGGGGGCTGTTTTTT. The full variable domain, completed using reference TRBV11-1 and TRBJ2-2, is EAEVAQSPRYKITEKSQAVAFWCDPISGHATLYWYRQILGQGPELLVQFQDESVVDDSQLPKDRFSAERLKGVDSTLKIQPAELGDSAMYLCASSTRGTGGLFFGEGSRLTVL.

This clonotype showed up many times. The chain employs TRBV12-3 or TRBV12-4 and TRBJ1-3; D not resolved. V lost 2 bases to trimming and J lost 0 bases, with 5 bases between them. The CDR3 sequence is 14 residues long. CDR3 residues: CASSLHSSGNTIYF. In DNA, the CDR3 is TGTGCCAGCAGTTTACACAGCTCTGGAAACACCATATATTTT.

The chain couples TRBV6-2 or TRBV6-3 to TRBJ1-2; D is perhaps TRBD1 (6 bases). The germline CDR1 and CDR2 sequences are MNHEY and SVGEGT. The CDR3 has 15 residues. V lost 5 bases, J lost 4 bases, and 17 bases lay in between. The CDR3 protein is CASSPEQGQSYGYTF. The CDR3 region has the DNA TGTGCCAGCAGTCCCGAACAGGGTCAGAGCTATGGCTACACCTTC.

Many counts were recorded for this clonotype. This chain uses TRBV29-1 with TRBJ2-5; possibly TRBD1 for D (6 bases). This CDR3 has 13 amino acids. V was cut by 3 bases and J by 1 base, with 9 bases left in between. The germline V gene has CDR1 SQVTM and CDR2 ANQGSEA. CDR3 protein: CSVEQGGQETQYF. DNA for the CDR3: TGCAGCGTTGAGCAAGGGGGCCAAGAGACCCAGTACTTC.

The table lists this clonotype with many counts. J is TRBJ2-7 and V is TRBV4-1; D is ambiguous. Germline V gives CDR1 MGHRA, CDR2 YSYEKL. The ends were cut back, 1 base at V and 1 base at J, with 11 bases in the middle. The CDR3 consists of 15 residues. The CDR3 protein is CASSQGEASSYEQYF. CDR3 in DNA: TGCGCCAGCAGCCAAGGTGAGGCATCGTCCTACGAGCAGTACTTC.